This T cell receptor beta chain was recovered during a study of technical replicates of blood from several donors (dated by TCRdb to 2016 to 2017). Libraries were built with the immunoSEQ multiplex PCR assay. Here the immuneACCESS table is served through TCRdb, limited to in-frame sequences with V and J called. Missing clones are a known gap in these copies; in checked studies unresolved V genes cover under half, and the rest lacks a known reason. For this sample there are around 70,000 clones; approximately 95% appear just once. The ten largest clones capture about 0.27% of the sample. Note on this clone: Its antigen is still unknown. It has no much larger one-base neighbor in the sample; base qualities were not kept.

Trimmed from V: 0 bases; trimmed from J: 8 bases; junction bases lacking a gene match: 12. Taken from the germline V gene, the CDR1 and CDR2 loops are LGHNT and FRNRAP. Spanning cysteine to phenylalanine, the CDR3 consists of 17 amino acids. The read is trimmed to its CDR3 DNA, 51 bases read in frame from base 1. The sequencing sample was made of T cells isolated from PBMCs. The receptor was isolated from a human donor in good health. The chain is assembled from TRBV12-5 and TRBJ1-3; the central 8 bases match TRBD1. CDR3 reads: CASGLVQGEVLGDTIYF. The DNA sequence is TGTGCTAGTGGTTTGGTACAGGGGGAAGTTTTGGGAGACACCATATATTTT.